This T cell receptor beta chain was identified in a study of cytomegalovirus exposure and HLA in healthy donors. 60 Vbeta and 13 Jbeta primers were used in PCR. Profiled with immunoSEQ multiplex PCR; TCRdb holds only in-frame clones, not every one. The sample consists of some 100,000 clones, more than 60% of them appearing once. Germline V gene lookup returns CDR1 MNHNY and CDR2 SVGAGI (reference sequence). CDR3 length equals 14 residues. The V and J ends lost 0 bases and 2 bases respectively, with 7 bases between them. The receptor was derived from a woman between 18 and 29 years old in good health and CMV-seropositive. The rearrangement joins TRBV6-6 to TRBJ1-2; a weak D match, TRBD1 (5 bases). Sequencing was performed on PBMCs. CDR3 bases: TGTGCCAGCAGTTACTCTGGGGCAAACTATGGCTACACCTTC. It codes for CASSYSGANYGYTF.